These 18 T cell receptor beta chains originate from one sample sequenced in a study of T cell changes during pregnancy in multiple sclerosis. Clones were read by immunoSEQ multiplex PCR, and TCRdb kept only the in-frame ones, dropping some. In the table there are some 64,000 clones, around 90% of which are singletons. The sequenced sample was peripheral blood, obtained after pregnancy. The receptors derive from a female donor with multiple sclerosis, enrolled in a pregnancy study.

This chain connects TRBV5-4 to TRBJ2-1; perhaps TRBD2 as D (6 bases). In germline, CDR1 is SGHNT, CDR2 YYREEE (reference sequence). The CDR3 has 17 residues. The V and J ends lost 4 bases and 3 bases respectively, with 20 bases between them. CDR3 amino acids: CASSQGDSDVRYNEQFF. The CDR3 DNA reads TGTGCCAGCAGCCAAGGGGACTCTGACGTACGCTACAATGAGCAGTTCTTC.

The rearrangement uses TRBV30 and TRBJ1-1; 8 bases align to TRBD1. The CDR3 contains 16 residues. V trimming: 1 base; J trimming: 4 bases; junction bases outside the gene matches: 11. Germline V CDR1 and CDR2: GTSNPN, SVGIG (reference sequence). DNA of the CDR3: TGTGCCTGGAGTGGGACAGGGTTGTCGTTGAGCACTGAAGCTTTCTTT. Translated: CAWSGTGLSLSTEAFF.

The chain recombines TRBV27 with TRBJ2-7; 7 bases match TRBD2. The CDR3 is 14 amino acids. CDR1 MNHEY and CDR2 SMNVEV come from the germline V gene (reference sequence). The junction had 9 bases not matched to a gene; V was cut back by 4 bases and J by 6 bases. The chain's CDR3 is CASSSRSPGGEQYF. The CDR3 DNA reads TGTGCCAGCAGTTCACGGTCACCGGGGGGCGAGCAGTACTTC.

The chain joins TRBV7-9 to TRBJ2-7; D unresolved. The V end lost 5 bases, the J end lost 0 bases, and 11 bases lay between the germline ends. The CDR3 is made up of 14 amino acids. CDR1 and CDR2 from the germline V gene are SEHNR and FQNEAQ (reference sequence). The CDR3 coding sequence is TGTGCCAGCAGCCCACGCGGCATCTCCTACGAGCAGTACTTC. It yields the protein CASSPRGISYEQYF.

The V gene is TRBV7-9, the J gene TRBJ2-7; TRBD1 aligns across 10 bases. CDR3 length: 15 residues. V lost 6 bases, J lost 2 bases, and 7 bases stayed unmatched. Germline V CDR1 and CDR2: SEHNR, FQNEAQ (reference sequence). The CDR3 bases are TGTGCCAGCAGTTTCCCGGGACAGGGGACCTACGAGCAGTACTTC. Amino acids: CASSFPGQGTYEQYF.

The chain recombines TRBV2 with TRBJ2-1; 11 positions match TRBD2. Germline assignment: CDR1 SNHLY and CDR2 FYNNEI. This CDR3 is built from 16 residues. Germline trimming cut 5 bases from V and 2 bases from J; bases unmatched to any gene: 5. Written as DNA, the CDR3 is TGTGCCAGCAGTAAAGGGACTAGCGGCACCTACAATGAGCAGTTCTTC. This encodes CASSKGTSGTYNEQFF.

The chain is built from TRBV5-6 and TRBJ2-1, with 10 bases aligning to TRBD2. Germline V gene sequence: CDR1 SGHDT, CDR2 YYEEEE. The CDR3 consists of 18 residues. The V and J ends lost 0 bases and 0 bases, in that order; junction bases with no gene match: 6. DNA of the CDR3: TGTGCCAGCAGCTTGGCCGTCGCTAGCGGGAGCTCCTACAATGAGCAGTTCTTC. It specifies CASSLAVASGSSYNEQFF.

The rearrangement joins TRBV4-3 to TRBJ2-1; D ambiguous. V lost 0 bases and J 0 bases, leaving 12 bases between the germline ends. Germline-derived CDR1 and CDR2 are LGHNA and YSLEER. CDR3 length equals 17 residues. Here the CDR3 reads CASSQDLSTSSYNEQFF. The CDR3 region has the DNA TGCGCCAGCAGCCAAGACCTCTCGACAAGCTCCTACAATGAGCAGTTCTTC.

V usage is TRBV4-3 and J usage is TRBJ2-1; D may be TRBD2 (7 bases). Per the germline V gene, CDR1 is LGHNA and CDR2 is YSLEER. The CDR3 contains 14 residues. V lost 1 base and J 14 bases, leaving 18 bases between the germline ends. The CDR3 loop is CASSQVGGGGSEFF. CDR3 in DNA: TGCGCCAGCAGCCAAGTAGGGGGGGGCGGGAGTGAGTTCTTC.

There are a few counts of this clone. V usage is TRBV7-3 and J usage is TRBJ2-2, with D perhaps TRBD2 (6 bases). Per the germline V gene, CDR1 is SGHTA and CDR2 is FQGTGA. V was clipped by 5 bases and J by 7 bases, with 14 bases between them. The CDR3 consists of 14 residues. CDR3 coding DNA: TGTGCCAGCAGCCCGGGGGTTCTGGGCGGGGAGCTGTTTTTT. It translates to CASSPGVLGGELFF.

V gene TRBV7-9 combines with J gene TRBJ1-2; the D is unclear. Germline V gene lookup returns CDR1 SEHNR and CDR2 FQNEAQ (reference sequence). Trimming took off 0 bases at V and 11 bases at J, with 7 bases between the two ends. This CDR3 has 11 residues. The CDR3, as DNA: TGTGCCAGCAGCTTAGCGTTAGCATACACCTTC. As protein: CASSLALAYTF.

This clone was seen once. The chain carries TRBV5-4 and TRBJ2-5; 9 bases line up with TRBD1. The CDR3 runs 15 residues. After removal of 4 bases from V and 2 bases from J, the junction contained 6 bases not matched to a gene. Germline loops: CDR1 SGHNT, CDR2 YYREEE (reference sequence). The CDR3 nucleotides read TGTGCCAGCAGCGCCGGGACAGGGACTCAAGAGACCCAGTACTTC. Translating gives CASSAGTGTQETQYF.

This clone was seen a handful of times. V is TRBV9 and J is TRBJ2-7; TRBD1 agrees at 10 bases. J was trimmed by 6 bases and V by 0 bases; bases with no gene match: 9. Germline V lookup: CDR1 SGDLS, CDR2 YYNGEE. This CDR3 is built from 16 residues. CDR3 DNA sequence: TGTGCCAGCAGCGTAGGGTTATTGGGACAGGGGATCGAGCAGTACTTC. Its protein is CASSVGLLGQGIEQYF.

This chain connects TRBV10-3 to TRBJ2-1; possible D gene TRBD1, 5 bases. V was shortened by 3 bases and J by 10 bases, with 10 bases between the two germline ends. The germline V gene has CDR1 ENHRY and CDR2 SYGVKD. There are 12 residues in the CDR3. The CDR3 DNA follows: TGTGCCATCAGTGATCGTGGGGCGGAGCAGTTCTTC. Translated, it gives CAISDRGAEQFF.

The gene calls are TRBV7-6 and TRBJ2-6; a weak D match, TRBD1 (6 bases). Trimming removed 3 bases at V and 0 bases at J, with 18 bases between. Germline lookup yields CDR1 SGHVS and CDR2 FNYEAQ. The CDR3 is 19 amino acids. The CDR3 spells CASSFSYIDRNSGANVLTF. CDR3 in DNA: TGTGCCAGCAGCTTCTCCTATATTGACAGGAACTCTGGGGCCAACGTCCTGACTTTC.

This clone was seen only once. The chain uses TRBV7-9 and TRBJ2-7, with D possibly TRBD1 on 6 matching bases. The CDR3 has 13 amino acids. Per the germline V gene, CDR1 is SEHNR and CDR2 is FQNEAQ (reference sequence). Trimming pared 9 bases from V and 2 bases from J, leaving 14 bases between. For the CDR3, the DNA is TGTGCCAGTTCAAGGGACAACACCTACGAGCAGTACTTC. Translation gives CASSRDNTYEQYF.

The chain links TRBV7-2 to TRBJ1-5; D may be TRBD1 (6 bases). The germline gives CDR1 SGHTA, CDR2 FQGNSA. The CDR3 is 16 residues long. V was pared by 1 base and J by 7 bases, with 17 bases between. CDR3: CASSLGRGLGGQPQHF. The CDR3 bases are TGTGCCAGCAGCTTAGGGCGGGGGCTAGGAGGACAGCCCCAGCATTTT.

The chain couples TRBV2 to TRBJ2-7; D may be TRBD1 (7 bases). The germline V gene encodes CDR1 SNHLY and CDR2 FYNNEI. V was trimmed by 5 bases and J by 3 bases, leaving 14 bases between them. The CDR3 loop spans 14 amino acids. In DNA, the CDR3 is TGTGCCAGCAGTCGGCGGGACAGAGACTACGAGCAGTACTTC. Amino acids: CASSRRDRDYEQYF.